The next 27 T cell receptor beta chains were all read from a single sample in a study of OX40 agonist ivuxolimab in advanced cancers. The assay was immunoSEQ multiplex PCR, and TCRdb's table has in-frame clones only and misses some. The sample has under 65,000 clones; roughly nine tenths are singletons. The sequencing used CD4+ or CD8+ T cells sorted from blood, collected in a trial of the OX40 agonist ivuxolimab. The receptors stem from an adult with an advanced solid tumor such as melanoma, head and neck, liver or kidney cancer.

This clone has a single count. The DNA for the CDR3 is TGTGCCAGCAGCTCCCGTGGCGGTTCTAGCACAGATACGCAGTATTTT. It encodes CASSSRGGSSTDTQYF. This chain links TRBV7-3 with TRBJ2-3, with D unresolved. V dropped 4 bases and J dropped 0 bases, with 14 bases sitting between them. Germline CDR1 is SGHTA and CDR2 is FQGTGA. The CDR3 extends over 16 amino acids.

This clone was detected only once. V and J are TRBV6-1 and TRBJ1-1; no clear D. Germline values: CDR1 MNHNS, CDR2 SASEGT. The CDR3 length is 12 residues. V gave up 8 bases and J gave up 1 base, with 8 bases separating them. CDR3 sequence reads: CASQRQNTEAFF. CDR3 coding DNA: TGTGCCAGCCAACGGCAGAACACTGAAGCTTTCTTT.

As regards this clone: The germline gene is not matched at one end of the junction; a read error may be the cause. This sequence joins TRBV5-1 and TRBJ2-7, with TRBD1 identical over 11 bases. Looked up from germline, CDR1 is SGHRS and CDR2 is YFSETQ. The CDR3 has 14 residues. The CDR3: CASSYGTGGYEQYF. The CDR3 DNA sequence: TGTGCCAGCAGCTACGGGACAGGGGGCTACGAGCAGTACTTC.

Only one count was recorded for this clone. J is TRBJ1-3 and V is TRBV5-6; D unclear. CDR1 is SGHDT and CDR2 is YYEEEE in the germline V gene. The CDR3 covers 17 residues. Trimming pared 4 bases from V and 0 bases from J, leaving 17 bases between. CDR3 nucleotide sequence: TGTGCCAGCAGCACCCTGGGGTCGGTGAGCTCTGGAAACACCATATATTTT. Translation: CASSTLGSVSSGNTIYF.

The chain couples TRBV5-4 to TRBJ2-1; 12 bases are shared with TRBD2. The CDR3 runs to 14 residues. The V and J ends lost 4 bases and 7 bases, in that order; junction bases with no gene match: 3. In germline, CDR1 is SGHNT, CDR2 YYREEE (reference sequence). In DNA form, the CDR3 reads TGTGCCAGCAGCCTAGCGGGGGGGCGGAATGAGCAGTTCTTC. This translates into CASSLAGGRNEQFF.

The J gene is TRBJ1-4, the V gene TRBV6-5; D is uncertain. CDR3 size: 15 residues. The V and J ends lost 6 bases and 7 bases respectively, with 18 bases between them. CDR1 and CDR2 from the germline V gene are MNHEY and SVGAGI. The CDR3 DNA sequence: TGTGCCAGCAGCCCCGGACGGTTGAATGGTGAAAAACTGTTTTTT. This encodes CASSPGRLNGEKLFF.

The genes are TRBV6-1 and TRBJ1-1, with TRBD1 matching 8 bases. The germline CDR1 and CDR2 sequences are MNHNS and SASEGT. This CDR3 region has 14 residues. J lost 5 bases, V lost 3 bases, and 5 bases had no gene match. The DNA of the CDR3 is TGTGCCAGCAGTGAGACAGGGGTATATACTGAAGCTTTCTTT. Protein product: CASSETGVYTEAFF.

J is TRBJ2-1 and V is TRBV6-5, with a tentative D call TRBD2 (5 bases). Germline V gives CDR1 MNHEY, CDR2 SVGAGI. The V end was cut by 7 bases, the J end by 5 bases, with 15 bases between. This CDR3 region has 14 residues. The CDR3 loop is CASTRLANHNEQFF. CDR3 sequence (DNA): TGTGCCAGCACGCGGTTAGCGAACCACAATGAGCAGTTCTTC.

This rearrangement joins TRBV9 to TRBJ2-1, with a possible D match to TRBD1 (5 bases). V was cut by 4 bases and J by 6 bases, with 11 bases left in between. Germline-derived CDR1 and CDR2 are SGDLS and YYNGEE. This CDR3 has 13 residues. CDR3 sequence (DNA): TGTGCCAGCAGCTCGACAGTCTTCAATGAGCAGTTCTTC. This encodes CASSSTVFNEQFF.

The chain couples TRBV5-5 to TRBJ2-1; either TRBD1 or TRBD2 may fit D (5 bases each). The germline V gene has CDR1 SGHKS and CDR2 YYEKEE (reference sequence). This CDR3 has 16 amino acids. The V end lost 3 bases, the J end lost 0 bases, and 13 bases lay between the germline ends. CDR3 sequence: CASSSTGASSYNEQFF. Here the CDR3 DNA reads TGTGCCAGCAGCTCCACCGGGGCCAGCTCCTACAATGAGCAGTTCTTC.

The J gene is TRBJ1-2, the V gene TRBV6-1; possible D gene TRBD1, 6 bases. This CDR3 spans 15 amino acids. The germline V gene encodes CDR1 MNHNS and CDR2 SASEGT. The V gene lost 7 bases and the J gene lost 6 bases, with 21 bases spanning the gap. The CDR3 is CASTLLDRPPHGYTF. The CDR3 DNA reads TGTGCCAGCACCCTACTGGACAGACCTCCACATGGCTACACCTTC.

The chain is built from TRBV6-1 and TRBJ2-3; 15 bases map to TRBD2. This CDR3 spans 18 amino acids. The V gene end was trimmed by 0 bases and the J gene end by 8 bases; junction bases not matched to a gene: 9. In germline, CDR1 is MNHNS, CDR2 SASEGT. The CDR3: CASSEALRTSGRAGTQYF. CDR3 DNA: TGTGCCAGCAGTGAAGCGCTTCGGACTAGCGGGAGGGCCGGTACGCAGTATTTT.

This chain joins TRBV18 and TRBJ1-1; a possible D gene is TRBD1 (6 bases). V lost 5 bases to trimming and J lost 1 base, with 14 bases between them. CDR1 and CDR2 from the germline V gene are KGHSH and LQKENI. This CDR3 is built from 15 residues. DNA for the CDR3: TGTGCCAGCTCATCAGATGTACAGGGGAACACTGAAGCTTTCTTT. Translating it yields CASSSDVQGNTEAFF.

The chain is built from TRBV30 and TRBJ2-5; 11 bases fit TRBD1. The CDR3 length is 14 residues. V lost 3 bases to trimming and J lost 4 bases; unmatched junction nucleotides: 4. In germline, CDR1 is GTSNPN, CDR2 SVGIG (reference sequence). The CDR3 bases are TGTGCCTGGAGCGGGACAGGGGGTAGAGAGACCCAGTACTTC. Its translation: CAWSGTGGRETQYF.

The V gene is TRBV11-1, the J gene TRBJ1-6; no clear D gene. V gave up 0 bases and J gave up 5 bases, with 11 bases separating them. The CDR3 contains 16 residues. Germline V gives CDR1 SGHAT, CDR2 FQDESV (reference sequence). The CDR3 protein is CASSLANQGNNSPLHF. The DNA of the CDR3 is TGTGCCAGCAGCTTAGCCAATCAAGGAAATAATTCACCCCTCCACTTT.

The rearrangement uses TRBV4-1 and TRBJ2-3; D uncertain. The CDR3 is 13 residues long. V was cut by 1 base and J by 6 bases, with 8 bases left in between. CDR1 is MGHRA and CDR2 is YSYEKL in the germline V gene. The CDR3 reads CASSQAAPDTQYF. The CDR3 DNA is TGCGCCAGCAGCCAAGCGGCCCCTGATACGCAGTATTTT.

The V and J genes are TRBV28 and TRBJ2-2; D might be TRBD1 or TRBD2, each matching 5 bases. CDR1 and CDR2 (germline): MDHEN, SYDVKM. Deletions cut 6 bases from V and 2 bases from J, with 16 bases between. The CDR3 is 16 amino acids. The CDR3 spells CASRPTGPGNTGELFF. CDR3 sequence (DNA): TGTGCCAGCAGACCGACGGGACCGGGAAACACCGGGGAGCTGTTTTTT.

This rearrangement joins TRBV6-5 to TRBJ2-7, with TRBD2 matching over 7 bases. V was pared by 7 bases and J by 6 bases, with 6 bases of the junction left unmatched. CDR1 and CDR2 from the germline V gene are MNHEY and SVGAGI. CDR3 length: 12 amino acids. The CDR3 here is CASTRRGSEQYF. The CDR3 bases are TGTGCCAGCACAAGACGCGGGAGCGAGCAGTACTTC.

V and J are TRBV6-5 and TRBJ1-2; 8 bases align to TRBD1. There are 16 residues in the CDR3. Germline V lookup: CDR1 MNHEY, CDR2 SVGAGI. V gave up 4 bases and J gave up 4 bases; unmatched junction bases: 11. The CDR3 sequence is CASSSPAGGETYGYTF. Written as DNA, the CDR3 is TGTGCCAGCAGTTCCCCGGCAGGGGGCGAGACCTATGGCTACACCTTC.

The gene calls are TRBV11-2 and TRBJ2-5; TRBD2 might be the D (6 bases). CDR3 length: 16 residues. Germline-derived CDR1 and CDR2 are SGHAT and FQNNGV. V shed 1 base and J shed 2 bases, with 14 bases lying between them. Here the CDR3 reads CASSLGRDRVQETQYF. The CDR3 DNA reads TGTGCCAGCAGCTTAGGGAGGGATCGAGTACAAGAGACCCAGTACTTC.

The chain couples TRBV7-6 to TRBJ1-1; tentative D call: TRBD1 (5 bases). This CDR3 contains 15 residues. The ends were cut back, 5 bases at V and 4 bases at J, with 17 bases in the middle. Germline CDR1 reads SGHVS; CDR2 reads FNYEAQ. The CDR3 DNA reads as TGTGCCAGCAGCCCCGAGGGGAGGATGGTCACTGAAGCTTTCTTT. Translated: CASSPEGRMVTEAFF. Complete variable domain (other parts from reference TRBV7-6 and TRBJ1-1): GAGVSQSPRYKVTKRGQDVALRCDPISGHVSLYWYRQALGQGPEFLTYFNYEAQQDKSGLPNDRFSAERPEGSISTLTIQRTEQRDSAMYRCASSPEGRMVTEAFFGQGTRLTVV.

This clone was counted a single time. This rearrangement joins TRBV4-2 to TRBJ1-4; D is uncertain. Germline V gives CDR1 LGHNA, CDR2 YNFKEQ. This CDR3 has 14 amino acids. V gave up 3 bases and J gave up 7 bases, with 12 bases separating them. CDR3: CASSQGQDGEKLFF. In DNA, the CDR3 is TGTGCCAGCAGCCAGGGTCAGGACGGTGAAAAACTGTTTTTT.

In nucleotides, the CDR3 is TGTGCCTGGAGTGTACGGCAGGGTTTTGCTGAAGCTTTCTTT. As protein: CAWSVRQGFAEAFF. The V call is TRBV30, the J call TRBJ1-1; TRBD1 might be the D (5 bases). Germline V gives CDR1 GTSNPN, CDR2 SVGIG (reference sequence). Between the trimmed V and J ends, which lost 0 bases and 6 bases, there was a span of 14 bases. The CDR3 consists of 14 residues.

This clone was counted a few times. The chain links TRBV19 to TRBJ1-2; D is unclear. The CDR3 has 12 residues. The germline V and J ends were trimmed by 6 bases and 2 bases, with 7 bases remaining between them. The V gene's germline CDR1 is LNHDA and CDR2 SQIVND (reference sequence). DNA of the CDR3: TGTGCCAGTAGCGACCGAAACTATGGCTACACCTTC. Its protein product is CASSDRNYGYTF. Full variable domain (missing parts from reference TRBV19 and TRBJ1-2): DGGITQSPKYLFRKEGQNVTLSCEQNLNHDAMYWYRQDPGQGLRLIYYSQIVNDFQKGDIAEGYSVSREKKESFPLTVTSAQKNPTAFYLCASSDRNYGYTFGSGTRLTVV.

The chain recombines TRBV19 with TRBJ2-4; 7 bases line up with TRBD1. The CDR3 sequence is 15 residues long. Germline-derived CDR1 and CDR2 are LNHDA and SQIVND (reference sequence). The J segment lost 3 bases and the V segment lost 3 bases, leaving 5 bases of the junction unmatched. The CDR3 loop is CASSIGQADKNIQYF. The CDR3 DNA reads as TGTGCCAGTAGTATTGGACAGGCCGACAAAAACATTCAGTACTTC.

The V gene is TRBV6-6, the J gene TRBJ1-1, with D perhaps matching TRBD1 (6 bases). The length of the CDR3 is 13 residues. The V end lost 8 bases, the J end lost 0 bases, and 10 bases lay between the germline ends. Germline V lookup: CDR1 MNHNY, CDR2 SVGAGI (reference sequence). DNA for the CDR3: TGTGCCAGCGGAGGGGACATGAACACTGAAGCTTTCTTT. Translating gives CASGGDMNTEAFF.

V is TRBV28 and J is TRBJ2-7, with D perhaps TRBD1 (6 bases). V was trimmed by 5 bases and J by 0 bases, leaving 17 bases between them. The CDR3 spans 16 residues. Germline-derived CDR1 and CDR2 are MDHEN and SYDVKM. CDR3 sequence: CASSGDTVGLSYEQYF. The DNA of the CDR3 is TGTGCCAGCAGTGGGGACACCGTCGGGCTCTCCTACGAGCAGTACTTC.